A selection of T cell receptor beta chains follows, all from one sample in a study of a mutant IDH1 vaccine in newly diagnosed glioma. Profiled with immunoSEQ multiplex PCR; TCRdb holds only in-frame clones, not every one. Among 56,000 or so clones, over 75% were seen once, and the ten largest hold around 1.8%. For these receptors, no antigen is known. The sample was PBMCs, taken from a glioma patient whose treatment included an IDH1 peptide vaccine. These receptors were obtained from a woman aged 35 to 49 with glioma. Each CDR3 is given with its conserved first and last residue. Fields, in order: D gene, clone size, V gene, J gene, CDR3 DNA, CDR3 protein. The D gene is left open where the match is weak. Part of the rows lack a size; the others show once, few, many or a class for expanded clones.

d_gene: .
abundance: .
v_gene: TRBV18
j_gene: TRBJ1-3
CDR3nt: TGTGCCAGCTCACCAAAGCAGGCCTCCTCTGGAAACACCATATATTTT
CDR3aa: CASSPKQASSGNTIYF

d_gene: TRBD1
abundance: .
v_gene: TRBV10-3
j_gene: TRBJ2-3
CDR3nt: TGTGCCACCATACAGGGGGGCACAGATACGCAGTATTTT
CDR3aa: CATIQGGTDTQYF

d_gene: .
abundance: few
v_gene: TRBV19
j_gene: TRBJ1-5
CDR3nt: TGTGCCAGTAGTATTGGCGGCAGGGGAATCAGCAATCAGCCCCAGCATTTT
CDR3aa: CASSIGGRGISNQPQHF

d_gene: .
abundance: once
v_gene: TRBV27
j_gene: TRBJ1-4
CDR3nt: TGTGCCAGCAGTCGTACGGGGGCTAATGAAAAACTGTTTTTT
CDR3aa: CASSRTGANEKLFF

d_gene: .
abundance: .
v_gene: TRBV11-2
j_gene: TRBJ1-5
CDR3nt: TGTGCCAGCAGCTTAGACGGACAGCCTTTTCAGCCCCAGCATTTT
CDR3aa: CASSLDGQPFQPQHF

d_gene: .
abundance: .
v_gene: TRBV4-1
j_gene: TRBJ1-6
CDR3nt: TGCGCCAGCAGCCCTAGGGAAGTCTATAATTCACCCCTCCACTTT
CDR3aa: CASSPREVYNSPLHF

d_gene: TRBD1
abundance: .
v_gene: TRBV9
j_gene: TRBJ1-4
CDR3nt: TGTGCCAGCAGCGCCTTCTCGGGACAGCTTATTTTT
CDR3aa: CASSAFSGQLIF

d_gene: TRBD1
abundance: .
v_gene: TRBV15
j_gene: TRBJ1-1
CDR3nt: TGTGCCACCAGCAGAGTCAGGGGGAGTACTGAAGCTTTCTTT
CDR3aa: CATSRVRGSTEAFF

d_gene: .
abundance: .
v_gene: TRBV5-4
j_gene: TRBJ2-5
CDR3nt: TGTGCCAGCAGCCCTGGCGGTAGCGGTGGGGAGACCCAGTACTTC
CDR3aa: CASSPGGSGGETQYF

d_gene: .
abundance: .
v_gene: TRBV5-4
j_gene: TRBJ2-7
CDR3nt: TGTGCCAGCAGCTCCGACCTTCCCTACGAGCAGTACTTC
CDR3aa: CASSSDLPYEQYF

d_gene: .
abundance: .
v_gene: TRBV4-2
j_gene: TRBJ2-3
CDR3nt: TGTGCCAGCAGCCAAAGGATCCTAGCGACAGATACGCAGTATTTT
CDR3aa: CASSQRILATDTQYF

d_gene: TRBD1
abundance: .
v_gene: TRBV19
j_gene: TRBJ1-2
CDR3nt: TGTGCCAGTAGTTACCCGGGACAGGGGGCGCAAAGTGGCTACACCTTC
CDR3aa: CASSYPGQGAQSGYTF

d_gene: TRBD1
abundance: .
v_gene: TRBV19
j_gene: TRBJ2-7
CDR3nt: TGTGCCAGTAGTCCGGGACAGGTCTACGAGCAGTACTTC
CDR3aa: CASSPGQVYEQYF

d_gene: TRBD1
abundance: .
v_gene: TRBV7-2
j_gene: TRBJ1-5
CDR3nt: TGTGCCAGCAGCTTAAAGGTGGGACAGGGGGTGACTAGCAATCAGCCCCAGCATTTT
CDR3aa: CASSLKVGQGVTSNQPQHF

d_gene: .
abundance: few
v_gene: TRBV7-6
j_gene: TRBJ1-3
CDR3nt: TGTGCCAGCAGCTTAACAGCGACAGGCTCTGGAAACACCATATATTTT
CDR3aa: CASSLTATGSGNTIYF

d_gene: .
abundance: .
v_gene: TRBV18
j_gene: TRBJ1-2
CDR3nt: TGTGCCAGCTCACCTTTACCGGGGGCCGGTAATGGCTACACCTTC
CDR3aa: CASSPLPGAGNGYTF

d_gene: TRBD2
abundance: .
v_gene: TRBV7-8
j_gene: TRBJ2-7
CDR3nt: TGTGCCAGCAGCTTAGGACTAGCGGGGGCTAAATTCTACGAGCAGTACTTC
CDR3aa: CASSLGLAGAKFYEQYF

d_gene: .
abundance: few
v_gene: TRBV4-1
j_gene: TRBJ1-2
CDR3nt: TGCGCCAGCAGCCAAGGGGGGAACCGCTATGGCTACACCTTC
CDR3aa: CASSQGGNRYGYTF

d_gene: .
abundance: .
v_gene: TRBV30
j_gene: TRBJ2-1
CDR3nt: TGTGCCTGGAACCCCGGGGGCATTGAGCAGTTCTTC
CDR3aa: CAWNPGGIEQFF

d_gene: TRBD1
abundance: .
v_gene: TRBV27
j_gene: TRBJ1-4
CDR3nt: TGTGCCAGCAGTTTATCCCGGGACAGGTCCTCAACTAATGAAAAACTGTTTTTT
CDR3aa: CASSLSRDRSSTNEKLFF

d_gene: .
abundance: .
v_gene: TRBV9
j_gene: TRBJ2-2
CDR3nt: TGTGCCAGCAGCGTTCCCGGGGAGCTGTTTTTT
CDR3aa: CASSVPGELFF

d_gene: TRBD2
abundance: .
v_gene: TRBV5-1
j_gene: TRBJ2-3
CDR3nt: TGCGCCAGCAGCTTGGGACTAGCGGGGGGGCCCACCACAGATACGCAGTATTTT
CDR3aa: CASSLGLAGGPTTDTQYF

d_gene: TRBD1
abundance: .
v_gene: TRBV19
j_gene: TRBJ1-2
CDR3nt: TGTGCCAGTACCGTTGGACCGGGACAGGTCTATGGCTACACCTTC
CDR3aa: CASTVGPGQVYGYTF

d_gene: .
abundance: few
v_gene: TRBV12-5
j_gene: TRBJ2-3
CDR3nt: TGTGCTAGTGGTTTGCTGGGTACAGATACGCAGTATTTT
CDR3aa: CASGLLGTDTQYF

d_gene: .
abundance: .
v_gene: TRBV30
j_gene: TRBJ1-5
CDR3nt: TGTGCCTGGAGTGTTTCGGGGGCCAGCAATCAGCCCCAGCATTTT
CDR3aa: CAWSVSGASNQPQHF

d_gene: .
abundance: .
v_gene: TRBV7-2
j_gene: TRBJ1-1
CDR3nt: TGTGCCAGCAGCCCTAGGGGTGGGGTAGGTCGCACTGAAGCTTTCTTT
CDR3aa: CASSPRGGVGRTEAFF

d_gene: .
abundance: .
v_gene: TRBV5-5
j_gene: TRBJ2-3
CDR3nt: TGTGCCAGCAGCTTGGTACAGTCAGATACGCAGTATTTT
CDR3aa: CASSLVQSDTQYF

d_gene: .
abundance: .
v_gene: TRBV4-3
j_gene: TRBJ1-4
CDR3nt: TGCGCCAGCAGCCAAGACCCGGTGGAGAATGAAAAACTGTTTTTT
CDR3aa: CASSQDPVENEKLFF

d_gene: .
abundance: .
v_gene: TRBV27
j_gene: TRBJ2-7
CDR3nt: TGTGCCAGCAGTCCCAACCGTGTACAGCGCTCCTACGAGCAGTACTTC
CDR3aa: CASSPNRVQRSYEQYF

d_gene: .
abundance: .
v_gene: TRBV10-2
j_gene: TRBJ1-1
CDR3nt: TGCGCCAGCGGCCGGGCGAACACTGAAGCTTTCTTT
CDR3aa: CASGRANTEAFF

d_gene: TRBD1
abundance: .
v_gene: TRBV7-9
j_gene: TRBJ1-6
CDR3nt: TGTGCCAGCAGCTCCGGGGACAGGGGGAGCTCCTATAATTCACCCCTCCACTTT
CDR3aa: CASSSGDRGSSYNSPLHF

d_gene: TRBD1
abundance: .
v_gene: TRBV7-2
j_gene: TRBJ2-7
CDR3nt: TGTGCCAGCAGCTTAGCGGACAGGGCCTACGAGCAGTACTTC
CDR3aa: CASSLADRAYEQYF

d_gene: .
abundance: .
v_gene: TRBV7-2
j_gene: TRBJ2-2
CDR3nt: TGTGCCAGCAGCTCGCAGGGGAGTGGGAAAGCCGGGGAGCTGTTTTTT
CDR3aa: CASSSQGSGKAGELFF

d_gene: .
abundance: few
v_gene: TRBV10-3
j_gene: TRBJ1-1
CDR3nt: TGTGCCATCCTTGCGGGGGCTGAAGCTTTCTTT
CDR3aa: CAILAGAEAFF

d_gene: TRBD2
abundance: .
v_gene: TRBV5-6
j_gene: TRBJ2-7
CDR3nt: TGTGCCAGCAGCTTGGGCGGGGGGGCTTTCTACGAGCAGTACTTC
CDR3aa: CASSLGGGAFYEQYF

d_gene: TRBD1
abundance: .
v_gene: TRBV27
j_gene: TRBJ1-2
CDR3nt: TGTGCCAGCAGGGCTGGGACAGGGGCGGACTATGGCTACACCTTC
CDR3aa: CASRAGTGADYGYTF

d_gene: TRBD1
abundance: .
v_gene: TRBV10-3
j_gene: TRBJ2-7
CDR3nt: TGTGCCATCAGTGGGGGACAGAGACGCTCCTACGAGCAGTACTTC
CDR3aa: CAISGGQRRSYEQYF

d_gene: .
abundance: .
v_gene: TRBV27
j_gene: TRBJ1-2
CDR3nt: TGTGCCTCACGGGCAGGGAGCTATGGCTACACCTTC
CDR3aa: CASRAGSYGYTF

d_gene: .
abundance: .
v_gene: TRBV5-1
j_gene: TRBJ1-2
CDR3nt: TGCGCCAGCAGCTTGGAACGGGGGCTGTATGGCTACACCTTC
CDR3aa: CASSLERGLYGYTF

d_gene: .
abundance: .
v_gene: TRBV2
j_gene: TRBJ2-7
CDR3nt: TGTGCCAGCACCCGGATTGGACAGTCCTACGAGCAGTACTTC
CDR3aa: CASTRIGQSYEQYF

d_gene: TRBD1
abundance: once
v_gene: TRBV7-2
j_gene: TRBJ1-4
CDR3nt: TGTGCCAGCAGCATAATGGGGACAGGGGGCGGCGAAAAACTGTTTTTT
CDR3aa: CASSIMGTGGGEKLFF

d_gene: .
abundance: few
v_gene: TRBV9
j_gene: TRBJ1-1
CDR3nt: TGTGCCAGCAAGGGAAGCCAAGACGCTGAAGCTTTCTTT
CDR3aa: CASKGSQDAEAFF

d_gene: .
abundance: .
v_gene: TRBV7-2
j_gene: TRBJ2-2
CDR3nt: TGTGCCAGCAGCCCCCTCAGAGACACCGGGGAGCTGTTTTTT
CDR3aa: CASSPLRDTGELFF

d_gene: .
abundance: .
v_gene: TRBV18
j_gene: TRBJ2-5
CDR3nt: TGTGCCAGCTCACTTCAGGGGGGGCCGGTACAAGAGACCCAGTACTTC
CDR3aa: CASSLQGGPVQETQYF

d_gene: .
abundance: once
v_gene: TRBV6-6
j_gene: TRBJ2-3
CDR3nt: TGTGCCAGCCACCGTCCCCCAGATACGCAGTATTTT
CDR3aa: CASHRPPDTQYF

d_gene: .
abundance: .
v_gene: TRBV27
j_gene: TRBJ1-2
CDR3nt: TGTGCCAGCAAGGATCAATATAGGACCACCAACTATGGCTACACCTTC
CDR3aa: CASKDQYRTTNYGYTF

d_gene: TRBD1
abundance: few
v_gene: TRBV29-1
j_gene: TRBJ1-5
CDR3nt: TGCAGCGTTGTGACAGGGGGCAATCAGCCCCAGCATTTT
CDR3aa: CSVVTGGNQPQHF